Each of the 5 T cell receptor beta chains below was sequenced from the same sample in a study of blood T cell repertoires in COVID-19. Assay: immunoSEQ multiplex PCR; the TCRdb copy retains only in-frame clones and omits some. The data contain under 200,000 clones, around nine tenths of them singletons. Sequences were obtained from peripheral blood. Source of these receptors: a man aged 60 to 75 with active or convalescent COVID-19.

The chain combines TRBV5-1 with TRBJ1-4; TRBD1 is a possible D gene (5 bases). CDR3 length: 18 amino acids. V lost 0 bases to trimming and J lost 7 bases, with 22 bases between them. Looked up from germline, CDR1 is SGHRS and CDR2 is YFSETQ. The CDR3 region is CASSLGLQGARGGEKLFF. The CDR3 DNA sequence: TGCGCCAGCAGCTTGGGATTGCAGGGCGCCCGGGGGGGTGAAAAACTGTTTTTT.

CDR3 DNA: TGTGCCAGCATGGAGGGTTCGAGCAATCAGCCCCAGCATTTT. It translates to CASMEGSSNQPQHF. The V gene is TRBV6-5, the J gene TRBJ1-5; D gene uncertain. Germline-derived CDR1 and CDR2 are MNHEY and SVGAGI. Trimming stripped 7 bases from V and 1 base from J, with 11 bases between. This CDR3 region has 14 residues.

The chain couples TRBV7-2 to TRBJ1-3; D remains unclear. Looked up from germline, CDR1 is SGHTA and CDR2 is FQGNSA. The CDR3 covers 15 residues. V lost 0 bases and J 0 bases, leaving 6 bases between the germline ends. The CDR3 nucleotides read TGTGCCAGCAGCTTAGCGGAGCACTCTGGAAACACCATATATTTT. This sequence encodes CASSLAEHSGNTIYF. The variable domain in full, completed from reference TRBV7-2 and TRBJ1-3, reads GAGVSQSPSNKVTEKGKDVELRCDPISGHTALYWYRQSLGQGLEFLIYFQGNSAPDKSGLPSDRFSAERTGGSVSTLTIQRTQQEDSAVYLCASSLAEHSGNTIYFGEGSWLTVV.

The V and J genes are TRBV9 and TRBJ2-3; a possible D gene is TRBD2 (6 bases). Trimming removed 4 bases from V and 2 bases from J, with 11 bases in between. There are 14 residues in the CDR3. Germline CDR1 SGDLS, CDR2 YYNGEE. The CDR3: CASSRAGTTDTQYF. CDR3 coding DNA: TGTGCCAGCAGCCGAGCGGGCACCACAGATACGCAGTATTTT.

The chain combines TRBV5-1 with TRBJ1-2, with D maybe TRBD1 (5 bases). The CDR3 extends over 13 amino acids. The germline V gene has CDR1 SGHRS and CDR2 YFSETQ. Between the trimmed V and J ends, which lost 6 bases and 4 bases, there was a span of 13 bases. CDR3 in amino acids: CASKRGDLYGYTF. Here the CDR3 DNA reads TGCGCCAGCAAAAGGGGTGACCTCTATGGCTACACCTTC. The entire variable domain, with the rest obtained from reference TRBV5-1 and TRBJ1-2, is as follows: KAGVTQTPRYLIKTRGQQVTLSCSPISGHRSVSWYQQTPGQGLQFLFEYFSETQRNKGNFPGRFSGRQFSNSRSEMNVSTLELGDSALYLCASKRGDLYGYTFGSGTRLTVV.